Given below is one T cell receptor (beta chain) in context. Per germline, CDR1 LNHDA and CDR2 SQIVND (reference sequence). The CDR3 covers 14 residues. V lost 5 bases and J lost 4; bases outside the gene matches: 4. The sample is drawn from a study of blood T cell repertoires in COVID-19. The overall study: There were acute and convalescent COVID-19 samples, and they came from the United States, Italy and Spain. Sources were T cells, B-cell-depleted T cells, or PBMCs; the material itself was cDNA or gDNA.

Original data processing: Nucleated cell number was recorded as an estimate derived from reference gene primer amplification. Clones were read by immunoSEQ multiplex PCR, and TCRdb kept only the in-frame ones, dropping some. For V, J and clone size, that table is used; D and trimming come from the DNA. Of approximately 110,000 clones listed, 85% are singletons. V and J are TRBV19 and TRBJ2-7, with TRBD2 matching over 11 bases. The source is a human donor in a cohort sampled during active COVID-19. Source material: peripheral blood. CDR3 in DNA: TGTGCCAGTAGTGCGGGGACTAGCGGTTACGAGCAGTACTTC. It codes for CASSAGTSGYEQYF. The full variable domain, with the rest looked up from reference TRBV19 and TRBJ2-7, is DGGITQSPKYLFRKEGQNVTLSCEQNLNHDAMYWYRQDPGQGLRLIYYSQIVNDFQKGDIAEGYSVSREKKESFPLTVTSAQKNPTAFYLCASSAGTSGYEQYFGPGTRLTVT.